This TCR beta chain derives from a study of blood T cell repertoires in COVID-19. Study-wide background: COVID-19 samples collected from the United States, Italy and Spain covered acute and convalescent phases.

The assay was immunoSEQ multiplex PCR, and TCRdb's table has in-frame clones only and misses some. Among under 200,000 clones, approximately 86% were seen once, and the ten largest hold 5.5% to 7%. Germline-derived CDR1 and CDR2 are LGHNA and YSLEER. CDR3 length: 17 amino acids. J lost 4 bases, V lost 5 bases, and 9 bases had no gene match. Sequencing was done on a sample of peripheral blood. The chain uses TRBV4-3 and TRBJ2-2; 11 bases are a match to TRBD1. The clonotype was recovered from a man over 45 with active or convalescent COVID-19. CDR3 amino acids: CASSFRVGTGGTGELFF. Here the CDR3 DNA reads TGCGCCAGCAGCTTTAGGGTCGGGACAGGGGGCACCGGGGAGCTGTTTTTT.